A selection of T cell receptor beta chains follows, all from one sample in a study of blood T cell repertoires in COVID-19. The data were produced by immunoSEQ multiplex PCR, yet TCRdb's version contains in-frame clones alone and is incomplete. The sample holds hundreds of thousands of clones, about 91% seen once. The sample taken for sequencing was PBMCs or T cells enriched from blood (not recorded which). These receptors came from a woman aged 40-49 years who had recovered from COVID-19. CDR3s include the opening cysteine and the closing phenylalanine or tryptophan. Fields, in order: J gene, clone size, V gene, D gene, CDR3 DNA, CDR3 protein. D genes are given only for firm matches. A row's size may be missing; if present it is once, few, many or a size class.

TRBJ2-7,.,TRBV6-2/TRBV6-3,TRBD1,TGTGCCAGCAGTTACTCGGCGACAGGGGGCTACGAGCAGTACTTC,CASSYSATGGYEQYF
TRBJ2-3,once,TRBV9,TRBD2,TGTGCCAGCAGCTCTGGACTAGCGGGGGGGCCGGATACGCAGTATTTT,CASSSGLAGGPDTQYF
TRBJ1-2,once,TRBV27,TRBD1,TGTGCCAGCAGCCCGGCGGACAGGGTGCGTGGCTACACCTTC,CASSPADRVRGYTF
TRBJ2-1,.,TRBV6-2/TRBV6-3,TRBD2,TGTGCCAGCAGTTATATTCTCGGGCGTAGCGGGTTCTACAATGAGCAGTTCTTC,CASSYILGRSGFYNEQFF
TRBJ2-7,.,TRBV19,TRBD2,TGTGCCAGTAGCCACGATGGGGGGACTAGCGGGAGAAGAAACTACGAGCAGTACTTC,CASSHDGGTSGRRNYEQYF
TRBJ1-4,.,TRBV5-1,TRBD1,TGCGCCAGCAGCTTACAGGGGGCCGATGAAAAACTGTTTTTT,CASSLQGADEKLFF
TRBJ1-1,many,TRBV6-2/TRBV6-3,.,TGTGCCAGCAGTGCCTACGGGGGGACTGAAGCTTTCTTT,CASSAYGGTEAFF
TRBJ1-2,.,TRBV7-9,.,TGTGCCAGCAGCATTGGACAACATGGCTACACCTTC,CASSIGQHGYTF
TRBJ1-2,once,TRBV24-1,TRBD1,TGTGCCACCAGTGATAAGGGGGCTCGTGGCTACACCTTC,CATSDKGARGYTF
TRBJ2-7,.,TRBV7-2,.,TGTGCCAGCAGCATGGACTATTCCTACGAGCAGTACTTC,CASSMDYSYEQYF
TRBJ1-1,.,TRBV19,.,TGTGCCAGTAGTATAGAGAGGGCCGGAGGCACTGAAGCTTTCTTT,CASSIERAGGTEAFF
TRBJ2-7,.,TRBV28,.,TGTGCCAGCAGCCGACAGACCTACGAGCAGTACTTC,CASSRQTYEQYF
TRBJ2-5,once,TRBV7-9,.,TGTGCCAGCAGCTTGAGTGTGACGTCAGGAGAGACCCAGTACTTC,CASSLSVTSGETQYF
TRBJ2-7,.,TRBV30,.,TGTGCCTGGCGACGTAGAGGACTGACTTCGGATGAGCAGTACTTC,CAWRRRGLTSDEQYF
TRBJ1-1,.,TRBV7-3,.,TGTGCCAGCAGCGATACTCAGGGATCCACTGAAGCTTTCTTT,CASSDTQGSTEAFF
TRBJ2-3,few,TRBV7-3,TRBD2,TGTGCCAGCAGCTTGACTAGCGGCACAGATACGCAGTATTTT,CASSLTSGTDTQYF
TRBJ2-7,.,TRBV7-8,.,TGTGCCAGCAGCCAATCATCCGAGCAGTACTTC,CASSQSSEQYF
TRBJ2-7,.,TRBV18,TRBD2,TGTGCCAGCTCACCACGTGGGGCTAGCGGGCTCTACGAGCAGTACTTC,CASSPRGASGLYEQYF
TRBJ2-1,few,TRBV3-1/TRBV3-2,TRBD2,TGTGCCAGCAGCCCATTCGGACTAGCGGGAGGCCCTAATGAGCAGTTCTTC,CASSPFGLAGGPNEQFF
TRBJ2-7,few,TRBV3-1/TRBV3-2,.,TGTGCCAGCAGCCAAGCCGGGTGGAAGGACTCCTACGAGCAGTACTTC,CASSQAGWKDSYEQYF
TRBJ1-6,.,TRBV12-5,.,TGTGCTAGTGGTTTGGTGGGAGGATATAATTCACCCCTCCACTTT,CASGLVGGYNSPLHF
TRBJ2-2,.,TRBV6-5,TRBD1,TGTGCCAGCAGTTACACCCCCGGGACAGGGAAAGGGGAGCTGTTTTTT,CASSYTPGTGKGELFF
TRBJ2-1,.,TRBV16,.,TGTGCCAGCAGCCAAGCCGGGACTCCAACGGGGAATGAGCAGTTCTTC,CASSQAGTPTGNEQFF
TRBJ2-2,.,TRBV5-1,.,TGCGCCAGCAGCTTGACAGGAGATAACACCGGGGAGCTGTTTTTT,CASSLTGDNTGELFF
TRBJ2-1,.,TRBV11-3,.,TGTGCCAGCAGCTTAGATAGTGTGGGAGGTAATGAGCAGTTCTTC,CASSLDSVGGNEQFF
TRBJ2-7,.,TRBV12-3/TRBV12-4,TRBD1,TGTGCCAGCAGTTTTTCAGGGGGCAGCGAGCAGTACTTC,CASSFSGGSEQYF
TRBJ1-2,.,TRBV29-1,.,TGCAGCGTTGGGGAGGGGTCCAACTATGGCTACACCTTC,CSVGEGSNYGYTF
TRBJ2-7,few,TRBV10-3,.,TGTGCCATCCGTGCGGCCTACGAGCAGTACTTC,CAIRAAYEQYF
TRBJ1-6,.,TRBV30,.,TGTGCCTGTGATACCGGGATACACCCTTCACCCCTCCACTTT,CACDTGIHPSPLHF
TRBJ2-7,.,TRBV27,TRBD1,TGTGCCAGCAGATCCCCCGGGACAGGGGCCTACGAGCAGTACTTC,CASRSPGTGAYEQYF
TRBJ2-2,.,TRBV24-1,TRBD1,TGTGCCACCAGTGGTTCAAACAGGGGAGAGACCGGGGAGCTGTTTTTT,CATSGSNRGETGELFF
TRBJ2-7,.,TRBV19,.,TGTGCCAGTAGTATAATCCACAGCTCCTACGAGCAGTACTTC,CASSIIHSSYEQYF
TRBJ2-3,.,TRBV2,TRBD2,TGTGCCAGCAGTGAACTAGCGGGGCGCACAGATACGCAGTATTTT,CASSELAGRTDTQYF